Here is one TCR beta chain with its context. This clone is a singleton in its sample. Its antigen is not yet known. Within one base of it there is no much larger clone, and no base qualities were kept. The cysteine opens and the phenylalanine closes a CDR3 of 14 amino acids. Of the read, only the CDR3 DNA is kept; its 42 bases are in frame from base 1. V is shortened by 5 bases, J by 7 bases, and the region joining them spans 18 bases. CDR1 MNHEY and CDR2 SVGAGI are derived from the germline V gene. The data were taken from a study of blood T cell repertoires in COVID-19 (dated by TCRdb to the early 2020s). Looking at the study overall: Samples from collaborators originated in the United States, Italy and Spain and spanned both the acute and convalescent phases of COVID-19. The prospective study material was composed of cDNA or gDNA derived from T cells, B-cell-depleted T cells, or PBMCs. Deeply sampled blood TCRbeta repertoires from subjects exposed to, actively infected with, or recovered from COVID-19 were included in the dataset. The repertoires were released in a freely available public database meant as a resource for research on the immune response to SARS-CoV-2. The samples were drawn from the first 160 participants of the ongoing ImmuneRACE study and from over a thousand subjects provided by 6 global collaborators. A de-identified subject ID, COVID-19 status, age in years and sex were almost always included in the sample metadata. HLA class I and class II types, where available, came from metadata supplied by the sample provider rather than from assay-based typing.

In Seattle, one collaborating source enrolled patients while the infection was active and tracked those patients longitudinally over the course of disease. Each collaborating institution followed its own protocols to collect whole blood in K2EDTA tubes. For TCRbeta analysis, collaborator samples were shipped as frozen whole blood, as isolated PBMCs, or as DNA extracted from either sample type. The full study reports these points: Clinical and demographic metadata were provided uncurated, with the amount varying by source and participant.

The immunoSEQ Assay, a bias-controlled multiplex PCR, was used to amplify TCRbeta CDR3 regions from genomic DNA. In the original analysis: The number of nucleated cells in each sample was estimated by amplification of reference gene primers within the assay. To quantify the absolute abundance of each unique TCRbeta CDR3 rearrangement, sequence reads were collapsed and filtered. For each sample, productive Simpson clonality was calculated as the square root of Simpson's diversity index over productive rearrangements. TCRdb retrieved this table from immuneACCESS and kept in-frame rearrangements only. Not all clones are present; in checked studies, unresolved V genes account for under half, and no reason is known for the remainder. The DNA was the basis for D and trimming; V, J and clone size are from that table. Present in this sample are 70,000 to 90,000 clones, about 86% of which were seen just once. About 6% of the sample lies in the top ten.

The receptor chain draws on TRBV6-5 and TRBJ2-7, and TRBD1 may be the D gene, going by 6 matching bases. The TCR originated in a man older than 75 with COVID-19, enrolled during active disease. Source material: peripheral blood. The CDR3 is CASSLHAQGGEQYF. The nucleotides read TGTGCCAGCAGTCTACATGCACAGGGCGGGGAGCAGTACTTC.